What follows is one TCR beta chain and its context. In this sample, this clonotype turned up many times. Its antigen remains unidentified. No base qualities exist here, and no much larger clone lies one base off it. The library was made by 5' RACE. TCRdb records Illumina HiSeq 2000 as the sequencer. A universal primer binding site was added through template switching, and the final cDNA carried a unique molecular identifier so that TCR cDNA molecules could be counted accurately. Specific primers in the conserved constant-segment region were used to synthesize first-strand cDNA for the TCR alpha and beta chains. To control for contamination, each cDNA library was double barcoded with a SMART-Mk sample barcode plus Illumina barcodes. TruSeq adapter sequences along with Illumina sample barcodes were introduced in two successive PCR steps. Sequencing of the TCR alpha and beta cDNA libraries was done on the Illumina HiSeq platform using custom primers. The original methods were these. Raw reads were processed with MiGEC to extract unique molecular identifiers, and MiXCR was used to determine CDR3 positions. Recombination models were inferred per individual with the repgenHMM and IGoR tools using an EM algorithm. Shared clonotype analysis was performed with the tcR package in R, normalizing sharing by the product of cloneset sizes. To study raw recombination free of thymic and clonal selection effects, out-of-frame nonproductive sequences were analyzed. The raw public reads went through TCRdb reprocessing: fastp at Q25, MiXCR clone calling, in-frame beta chains kept. Each CDR3 protein appears once, grouped with its most common genes and DNA. These V and J calls rely on TCRdb rather than the paper's analysis. Here the sample has approximately 240,000 distinct CDR3 sequences; over 11% occur a single time. The leading ten clones occupy around 9% of the sample.

This record belongs to a study of identical twins (TCRdb year 2016). Turning to the overall study: To test whether fetal clonotypes persist, this study deep-sequenced TCR alpha and beta repertoires from monozygotic twins, from unrelated adults of various ages, and from cord blood. To rule out contamination, the twin experiments were replicated at different times with different library preparation protocols.

Every donor in the study was a healthy Caucasian. Miltenyi CD45RO+ enrichment and human naive T-cell isolation kits were used to isolate memory (CD45RO+) and naive T cells from PBMC. What the authors observed across the whole study: Compared with coincidental sharing between unrelated individuals, out-of-frame TCR alpha sequences shared between twins showed an excess of sequences with low generation probability. Because the same donors could not be followed over many years, the conclusions relied on cross-sectional statistical analysis. In beta out-of-frame sequences, excess twin sharing was weaker, because having fewer shared sequences lowered the signal-to-noise ratio. Abundant cord blood beta clonotypes carried fewer insertions; young adult naive repertoires showed a weaker similar trend, while memory repertoires showed none. Zero-insertion analyses could be partly confounded by invariant T cells such as MAIT and iNKT, although diverse VJ usage argued against such confounding for most clonotypes. Recombination models systematically underestimated out-of-frame TCR alpha sharing in monozygotic twins but agreed with sharing between unrelated individuals.

The clonotype originates from a young woman in good health. Sequencing input: memory (CD45RO+) T cells sorted from blood. This sample's cell subset or site label indicates: CD45RO+ enriched T cells.

This receptor has the CDR3 CASSFSAPMDEQFF. The nucleotide sequence is TGTGCCAGCAGTTTTTCGGCCCCCATGGATGAGCAGTTCTTC. Recombination joined TRBV28 with TRBJ2-1, with no reliable assignment of the D segment. The cysteine opens and the phenylalanine closes a CDR3 of 14 amino acids. Only the CDR3 region is kept as DNA, spanning 42 bases read in frame from base 1. The germline V gene sets CDR1 to MDHEN and CDR2 to SYDVKM. V sheds 3 bases and J sheds 8 bases, leaving 14 bases between their ends.